The subject of this entry is one TCR beta chain. This sample stems from a study of blood T cell repertoires in COVID-19. The trim removed 6 bases at V and 7 bases at J, leaving 6 bases unmatched. This CDR3 spans 12 amino acids. Germline loops: CDR1 SQVTM, CDR2 ANQGSEA. Libraries were prepared by immunoSEQ multiplex PCR; TCRdb keeps only in-frame clonotypes and omits some of them. The table has around 100,000 clones, more than 75% seen once. Sequencing input: peripheral blood. The chain joins TRBV29-1 to TRBJ1-1; 9 nucleotides line up with TRBD1. This TCR was recovered from a human donor in a cohort sampled during active COVID-19. For the CDR3, the DNA is TGCAGCGTCAACAGGGGGCGAGATGAAGCTTTCTTT. Protein sequence: CSVNRGRDEAFF.